This TCR beta chain was found in a study of T cells of healthy individuals. Trimming shortened V by 2 bases and J by 3 bases, and 10 bases separated the two germline ends. This CDR3 region has 13 residues. Germline CDR1 is DFQATT and CDR2 is SNEGSKA (reference sequence). A single record per CDR3 protein comes from TCRdb applying MiXCR to the 5' RACE reads. The data contain 90,000 to 100,000 distinct CDR3 sequences, around 17% of them singletons. This clonotype was seen only a few times. The rearrangement links TRBV20-1 to TRBJ2-5; D may be TRBD2 (6 bases). This TCR was sampled from a human donor in good health. The CDR3 DNA reads TGCAGTGCTAGACGCACGGGGGAAGAGACCCAGTACTTC. Its translation: CSARRTGEETQYF.